Following are 20 T cell receptor beta chains from one sample sequenced in a study of shared clonotypes between healthy human individuals (dated by TCRdb to 2020 to 2022). The method behind the library was the immunoSEQ multiplex PCR assay. Sourced from immuneACCESS, this table was stored by TCRdb with only in-frame sequences that have V and J called. A share of the clones is absent; for the studies checked, an unresolved V gene accounts for under half, and the remainder has no known explanation. This sample is represented by about 770,000 clones; 55% to 75% of them were singletons. Approximately 2% of the sample belongs to the ten largest clones. Source material: memory CD4+ T cells sorted from blood. The intended sense of this specimen's cell subset or site label: CD45RA-negative fraction. The receptors originated from a woman in her thirties in good health.

In this sample, this clone turned up once. The V and J genes are TRBV28 and TRBJ1-2; possible D gene TRBD1, 6 bases. Germline CDR1 and CDR2: MDHEN and SYDVKM. V was cut by 3 bases and J by 7 bases, with 15 bases left in between. The CDR3 loop spans 14 amino acids. The CDR3 loop is CASSFIDRLVGYTF. The CDR3 DNA reads TGTGCCAGCAGTTTTATTGACAGGCTGGTTGGCTACACCTTC.

The chain has TRBV19 and TRBJ2-1, with 11 bases aligning to TRBD2. The CDR3 spans 17 residues. The junction had 9 bases not matched to a gene; V was cut back by 4 bases and J by 4 bases. Per germline, CDR1 LNHDA and CDR2 SQIVND (reference sequence). The CDR3 protein is CASSRLAGMVDYNEQFF. CDR3 sequence (DNA): TGTGCCAGTAGTAGACTAGCGGGGATGGTCGATTACAATGAGCAGTTCTTC.

The CDR3 reads CASSLSGTSGGADTQYF. CDR3 DNA: TGCGCCAGCAGCTTGTCCGGGACTAGTGGGGGAGCAGATACGCAGTATTTT. The rearrangement uses TRBV5-1 and TRBJ2-3; TRBD2 aligns across 8 bases. In germline, CDR1 is SGHRS, CDR2 YFSETQ. The CDR3 covers 17 residues. The V segment lost 1 base and the J segment 4 bases; nucleotides outside the gene matches: 11.

This clone was counted between two and nine times. The rearrangement uses TRBV25-1 and TRBJ2-3, with 9 nucleotides matching TRBD2. The CDR3 sequence is 17 residues long. V trimming: 1 base; J trimming: 0 bases; junction bases outside the gene matches: 5. Germline loops: CDR1 MGHDK, CDR2 SYGVNS. CDR3 nucleotides: TGTGCCAGCAGTGAATTAGGAACTAGCGGGAGCACAGATACGCAGTATTTT. This translates into CASSELGTSGSTDTQYF.

The chain combines TRBV25-1 with TRBJ2-7; D ambiguous. CDR1 is MGHDK, CDR2 SYGVNS, per germline. Trimming left V 3 bases short and J 7 bases short, with 7 bases between. The CDR3 has 11 amino acids. CDR3 amino acids: CASSDVGEQYF. The CDR3 nucleotides read TGTGCCAGCAGTGACGTTGGAGAGCAGTACTTC.

To note about this clone: Other DNA sequences in this specimen translate into the identical CDR3. The rearrangement links TRBV4-2 to TRBJ2-3; D gene unclear. V was cut by 4 bases and J by 2 bases, with 4 bases left in between. This CDR3 region has 12 residues. Germline V gene lookup returns CDR1 LGHNA and CDR2 YNFKEQ. The CDR3 loop reads CASSPNTDTQYF. The DNA for the CDR3 is TGTGCCAGCAGCCCTAACACAGATACGCAGTATTTT.

This chain connects TRBV2 to TRBJ2-2, with 8 bases matching TRBD1. Germline-derived CDR1 and CDR2 are SNHLY and FYNNEI. V shed 8 bases, J shed 7 bases, and the junction held 9 bases outside the gene matches. This CDR3 is built from 14 residues. This chain's CDR3 is CASLDRAGVGELFF. As DNA, the CDR3 is TGTGCCAGCTTGGACAGGGCTGGAGTCGGGGAGCTGTTTTTT.

The CDR3 DNA follows: TGTGCCAGCAGCCCCATGGAACTAGCGGGAGTAAATGAGCAGTTCTTC. Residues: CASSPMELAGVNEQFF. J is TRBJ2-1 and V is TRBV7-7; 11 bases are shared with TRBD2. From germline, CDR1 is SSHAT and CDR2 FNYEAQ (reference sequence). This CDR3 contains 16 residues. Trimming cost V 5 bases and J 7 bases; bases outside gene matches: 10.

The CDR3 protein is CASSGDDRGLDTEAFF. The CDR3 bases are TGTGCCAGCAGTGGAGACGACAGGGGCCTGGACACTGAAGCTTTCTTT. J is TRBJ1-1 and V is TRBV2; 8 bases are shared with TRBD1. V gave up 4 bases and J gave up 3 bases; unmatched junction bases: 10. From germline, CDR1 is SNHLY and CDR2 FYNNEI. This CDR3 region has 16 residues.

The V and J genes are TRBV7-9 and TRBJ2-2; the D gene is possibly TRBD1 (6 bases). The length of the CDR3 is 15 residues. Germline assignment: CDR1 SEHNR and CDR2 FQNEAQ (reference sequence). The ends were cut back, 8 bases at V and 2 bases at J, with 15 bases in the middle. CDR3 DNA: TGTGCCAGCCGACCCCGGGACATAAACACCGGGGAGCTGTTTTTT. It codes for CASRPRDINTGELFF.

The J gene is TRBJ1-2, the V gene TRBV7-2, with a weak D call TRBD1 (5 bases). CDR1 is SGHTA and CDR2 is FQGNSA in the germline V gene. The CDR3 totals 15 residues. V lost 5 bases and J 4 bases, leaving 17 bases between the germline ends. The CDR3 coding sequence is TGTGCCAGCAGCCCCCGTCTCCTTGACAGCTATGGCTACACCTTC. It codes for CASSPRLLDSYGYTF.

V and J are TRBV27 and TRBJ1-5, with TRBD1 matching 7 bases. From germline, CDR1 is MNHEY and CDR2 SMNVEV (reference sequence). CDR3 size: 15 residues. V lost 3 bases and J lost 4; bases outside the gene matches: 6. The CDR3 reads CASSLNRGLNQPQHF. CDR3 nucleotides: TGTGCCAGCAGTTTGAACAGGGGTCTTAATCAGCCCCAGCATTTT.

As for this clone: This CDR3 is also generated by other DNA sequences in the sample. This rearrangement joins TRBV18 to TRBJ2-5, with TRBD1 identical over 8 bases. Germline V gene sequence: CDR1 KGHSH, CDR2 LQKENI. The CDR3 is made up of 14 amino acids. V lost 6 bases and J lost 2; bases outside the gene matches: 5. The CDR3 loop reads CASSPGTGQETQYF. The CDR3 bases are TGTGCCAGCTCCCCGGGGACAGGACAAGAGACCCAGTACTTC.

This chain links TRBV11-2 with TRBJ2-3; tentative D call: TRBD2 (5 bases). The CDR3 contains 14 residues. The V gene lost 4 bases and the J gene lost 3 bases, with 11 bases spanning the gap. Germline CDR1 reads SGHAT; CDR2 reads FQNNGV. CDR3 amino acids: CASSSHPGTDTQYF. The CDR3 coding sequence is TGTGCCAGCAGCTCCCATCCGGGGACAGATACGCAGTATTTT.

The chain recombines TRBV7-2 with TRBJ2-7; D remains ambiguous. Trimming removed 4 bases from V and 3 bases from J, with 13 bases in between. Germline lookup yields CDR1 SGHTA and CDR2 FQGNSA. The CDR3 sequence is 14 residues long. CDR3 DNA: TGTGCCAGCAGCTCCGCTAATAAGGGCTACGAGCAGTACTTC. Its protein product is CASSSANKGYEQYF.

The chain uses TRBV7-6 and TRBJ2-7; weak D call: TRBD1 (5 bases). The CDR3 is 15 amino acids. Germline values: CDR1 SGHVS, CDR2 FNYEAQ. V shed 2 bases and J shed 0 bases, with 11 bases lying between them. CDR3 residues: CASSLFDSSSYEQYF. CDR3 nucleotides: TGTGCCAGCAGCTTATTCGACAGCAGCTCCTACGAGCAGTACTTC.

The chain combines TRBV29-1 with TRBJ2-1, with D perhaps matching TRBD2 (6 bases). CDR1 and CDR2 from the germline V gene are SQVTM and ANQGSEA. The CDR3 consists of 14 residues. Trimming stripped 4 bases from V and 2 bases from J, with 12 bases between. The CDR3 region is CSVGRGITYNEQFF. CDR3 nucleotides: TGCAGCGTTGGTCGCGGGATAACCTACAATGAGCAGTTCTTC.

The rearrangement uses TRBV30 and TRBJ2-7; 10 nucleotides align to TRBD2. Germline V gene sequence: CDR1 GTSNPN, CDR2 SVGIG (reference sequence). The CDR3 extends over 16 amino acids. With 3 bases clipped from V and 0 bases from J, the junction kept 8 bases outside the gene matches. The CDR3 is CAWRGTSGMISYEQYF. Written as DNA, the CDR3 is TGTGCCTGGAGAGGCACTAGCGGGATGATCTCCTACGAGCAGTACTTC.

The chain has TRBV7-9 and TRBJ1-5; D unresolved. The CDR3 has 13 amino acids. The ends were cut back, 4 bases at V and 3 bases at J, with 7 bases in the middle. CDR1 is SEHNR, CDR2 FQNEAQ, per germline (reference sequence). Here the CDR3 reads CASSSDTNQPQHF. The CDR3 DNA reads as TGTGCCAGCAGCTCCGACACCAATCAGCCCCAGCATTTT.

V and J are TRBV9 and TRBJ2-1, with 7 nucleotides matching TRBD2. Germline V gene data show CDR1 as SGDLS and CDR2 as YYNGEE. This CDR3 has 14 residues. The trim removed 2 bases at V and 5 bases at J, leaving 4 bases unmatched. The CDR3 region has the DNA TGTGCCAGCAGCGTTTCGGGAGGTGACAATGAGCAGTTCTTC. It translates to CASSVSGGDNEQFF.